This is a list of T cell receptor beta chains from one sample in a study of T cell repertoires in ileal Crohn's disease. Here immunoSEQ multiplex PCR was the method, and the copy in TCRdb shows in-frame clones only, minus some. Of around 9,000 clones detected, about 80% appear once; the ten largest clones hold approximately 4.3%. Input material: ileal tissue. Source of these receptors: an adult with Crohn's disease. The CDR3 runs from the conserved cysteine through the conserved F or W. The D gene is left open where the match is weak. A row's size may be missing; if present it is once, few, many or a size class.

cdr3_aa cdr3_nt clone_size v_call cdr3_length d_call j_call
CASSQPDRGIGFGYEQYF TGCGCCAGCAGCCAACCCGACAGGGGGATAGGGTTTGGGTACGAGCAGTACTTC NA TRBV4-1 18 TRBD1 TRBJ2-7
CASSPPGDETQYF TGTGCCAGCAGCCCCCCAGGGGATGAGACCCAGTACTTC NA TRBV5-5 13 NA TRBJ2-5
CAISERQGSQPQHF TGTGCCATCAGTGAGAGGCAGGGGAGTCAGCCCCAGCATTTT NA TRBV10-3 14 NA TRBJ1-5
CSVASGSGANVLTF TGCAGCGTTGCTAGCGGGAGCGGGGCCAACGTCCTGACTTTC NA TRBV29-1 14 TRBD2 TRBJ2-6
CASSFRTGRNNQPQHF TGTGCCAGCAGCTTCCGGACAGGGAGAAACAATCAGCCCCAGCATTTT NA TRBV5-6 16 TRBD1 TRBJ1-5
CASAHFRTVENEQYF TGTGCCAGCGCCCATTTTCGGACAGTTGAGAACGAGCAGTACTTC few TRBV7-9 15 NA TRBJ2-7
CASSLTGAGTNEETQYF TGTGCCAGCAGCTTAACAGGGGCAGGGACCAATGAAGAGACCCAGTACTTC NA TRBV11-2 17 TRBD1 TRBJ2-5
CASSSGTGYDEQYF TGCGCCAGCAGCTCCGGGACAGGGTATGACGAGCAGTACTTC once TRBV5-1 14 TRBD1 TRBJ2-7
CASSPRGPNEKLFF TGTGCCAGCAGCCCACGGGGTCCTAATGAAAAACTGTTTTTT NA TRBV5-6 14 NA TRBJ1-4
CASSAADFGYEQYF TGTGCCAGCAGCGCGGCAGACTTCGGTTACGAGCAGTACTTC NA TRBV6-5 14 NA TRBJ2-7
CASSLGGSTDTQYF TGTGCCAGCAGCTTGGGGGGTAGCACAGATACGCAGTATTTT NA TRBV11-2 14 NA TRBJ2-3
CAWSWGGGNEKLFF TGTGCCTGGAGTTGGGGGGGCGGGAATGAAAAACTGTTTTTT NA TRBV30 14 NA TRBJ1-4
CASSRTTSGSYNEQFF TGCGCCAGCAGCCGCACGACTAGCGGGTCCTACAATGAGCAGTTCTTC NA TRBV4-1 16 TRBD2 TRBJ2-1
CASSVPGPQETQYF TGTGCCAGCAGCGTACCAGGGCCACAAGAGACCCAGTACTTC NA TRBV9 14 NA TRBJ2-5
CASSPQGAVSGELFF TGTGCCAGTAGTCCGCAGGGGGCGGTGAGCGGGGAGCTGTTTTTT NA TRBV19 15 TRBD1 TRBJ2-2
CASSASWGVNTEAFF TGTGCCAGCAGCGCGTCGTGGGGGGTGAACACTGAAGCTTTCTTT NA TRBV7-8 15 NA TRBJ1-1
CASSPDSPGTGELFF TGTGCCAGCAGCCCAGACAGTCCGGGCACCGGGGAGCTGTTTTTT NA TRBV7-3 15 NA TRBJ2-2
CASSRTGTTGELFF TGTGCCAGTTCTCGGACAGGGACCACCGGGGAGCTGTTTTTT NA TRBV2 14 TRBD1 TRBJ2-2
CASSSGGGPRGYEQYF TGTGCCAGCAGCTCCGGGGGGGGCCCCAGGGGATACGAGCAGTACTTC NA TRBV6-6 16 TRBD2 TRBJ2-7
CAWSLAPKTDTQYF TGTGCCTGGTCTCTAGCGCCTAAGACAGATACGCAGTATTTT NA TRBV30 14 NA TRBJ2-3
CASSLGRGPEYEQYF TGTGCCAGCAGCTTGGGCCGAGGGCCGGAATACGAGCAGTACTTC few TRBV7-6 15 NA TRBJ2-7
CAWRVGQGYGPDYEQYF TGTGCCTGGAGGGTCGGACAGGGTTACGGACCGGACTACGAGCAGTACTTC NA TRBV30 17 TRBD1 TRBJ2-7
CASSSQRGHNEQFF TGTGCCAGTAGTTCCCAGCGGGGCCACAATGAGCAGTTCTTC NA TRBV19 14 TRBD2 TRBJ2-1
CASSTDLRETQYF TGTGCCAGTAGTACAGACCTCCGGGAGACCCAGTACTTC NA TRBV19 13 NA TRBJ2-5
CASSLAGQAREQYF TGTGCCAGCAGCTTGGCGGGACAGGCAAGAGAGCAGTACTTC NA TRBV5-5 14 TRBD1 TRBJ2-7
CASSPRPDRGTNEKLFF TGTGCCAGCAGCCCCAGACCCGACAGGGGAACTAATGAAAAACTGTTTTTT NA TRBV7-2 17 TRBD1 TRBJ1-4
CASSEGGATRGYF TGTGCCAGCAGCGAAGGAGGGGCCACGAGAGGGTACTTC NA TRBV6-5 13 NA TRBJ2-7
CASSVRGSSTDTQYF TGTGCCAGCAGCGTTAGGGGGAGCAGCACAGATACGCAGTATTTT NA TRBV9 15 NA TRBJ2-3
CASSLGTGAETQYF TGTGCCAGCAGTTTGGGGACAGGGGCCGAGACCCAGTACTTC few TRBV28 14 TRBD1 TRBJ2-5
CASSSQQGALTDTQYF TGTGCCAGCAGCTCGCAACAGGGGGCCCTCACAGATACGCAGTATTTT NA TRBV7-2 16 TRBD1 TRBJ2-3
CASSSIRTFNYGYTF TGTGCCAGCAGCTCAATAAGGACTTTTAACTATGGCTACACCTTC once TRBV6-6 15 NA TRBJ1-2
CASSRDSADTGELFF TGCGCCAGCAGTCGCGACAGCGCAGACACCGGGGAGCTGTTTTTT NA TRBV10-1 15 NA TRBJ2-2
CASSFRGPNQPQHF TGTGCCAGCAGCTTCAGAGGTCCCAATCAGCCCCAGCATTTT NA TRBV5-6 14 NA TRBJ1-5
CASSPQLAGGDTDTQYF TGCGCCAGCAGCCCGCAACTAGCGGGAGGCGACACAGATACGCAGTATTTT NA TRBV4-1 17 TRBD2 TRBJ2-3
CASIQPGGVDTQYF TGCGCCAGCATCCAACCGGGGGGGGTAGATACGCAGTATTTT once TRBV23-1 14 TRBD2 TRBJ2-3
CASSLGLGAGQYF TGTGCTAGCAGCTTAGGTCTTGGGGCAGGGCAGTACTTC NA TRBV7-7 13 NA TRBJ2-7
CASSLDAGGVGQPQHF TGTGCCAGCAGCTTAGACGCGGGCGGGGTTGGGCAGCCCCAGCATTTT NA TRBV7-2 16 NA TRBJ1-5
CASSPQGAAYVGNTEAFF TGTGCCAGCAGCCCTCAGGGGGCGGCCTATGTTGGGAACACTGAAGCTTTCTTT NA TRBV7-9 18 TRBD1 TRBJ1-1
CASSLVAISYNSPLHF TGTGCCAGCAGCTTGGTAGCGATCTCCTATAATTCACCCCTCCACTTT NA TRBV5-5 16 NA TRBJ1-6
CASSPGLGYGYTF TGTGCCAGCAGCCCAGGATTGGGCTATGGCTACACCTTC NA TRBV25-1 13 NA TRBJ1-2
CASSPTSGRVYEQYF TGCGCCAGCAGTCCGACTAGCGGGAGGGTCTACGAGCAGTACTTC NA TRBV5-1 15 TRBD2 TRBJ2-7
CASRNRGRKTDTQYF TGTGCCAGCAGGAACAGGGGGCGCAAAACAGATACGCAGTATTTT NA TRBV6-5 15 TRBD1 TRBJ2-3
CASSRRQAANEKLFF TGCGCCAGCAGCCGCCGACAGGCGGCTAATGAAAAACTGTTTTTT NA TRBV4-1 15 NA TRBJ1-4
CASSIGRGGLRNQPQHF TGTGCCAGTAGTATAGGTCGAGGCGGACTCCGCAATCAGCCCCAGCATTTT once TRBV19 17 NA TRBJ1-5
CASSSVGGAGTGELFF TGTGCCAGCAGCTCAGTGGGGGGGGCGGGCACCGGGGAGCTGTTTTTT NA TRBV7-8 16 NA TRBJ2-2
CASSEYPWTSGSTDTQYF TGTGCCAGCAGTGAATACCCCTGGACTAGCGGGAGCACAGATACGCAGTATTTT NA TRBV6-1 18 TRBD2 TRBJ2-3
CASSLVSRREQYF TGTGCCAGCAGCTTAGTCTCCAGGCGCGAGCAGTACTTC NA TRBV11-2 13 NA TRBJ2-7
CASSQGGLGTTPLEQFF TGTGCCAGCAGCCAAGGGGGTCTTGGCACGACGCCACTGGAGCAGTTCTTC NA TRBV7-3 17 NA TRBJ2-1
CASSTTGLASPGSYNEQFF TGTGCCAGCAGTACTACGGGACTAGCGTCCCCGGGATCCTACAATGAGCAGTTCTTC NA TRBV27 19 TRBD2 TRBJ2-1
CASSLSGFENEQYF TGTGCCAGTTCCCTTAGCGGGTTTGAAAACGAGCAGTACTTC large TRBV19 14 TRBD2 TRBJ2-7
CAISESTQGGNQPQHF TGTGCCATCAGTGAGTCGACACAGGGGGGCAATCAGCCCCAGCATTTT NA TRBV10-3 16 TRBD1 TRBJ1-5
CASSPTGVEQYF TGTGCCAGCAGTCCGACAGGGGTCGAGCAGTACTTC NA TRBV27 12 TRBD1 TRBJ2-7
CASSPPGAIYEQYF TGTGCCAGCAGCCCCCCGGGAGCGATCTACGAGCAGTACTTC NA TRBV5-4 14 NA TRBJ2-7
CASRFEASGALEQYF TGCGCCAGCAGATTTGAAGCTAGCGGTGCGCTCGAGCAGTACTTC NA TRBV5-1 15 TRBD2 TRBJ2-7